These 15 T cell receptor beta chains came from one sample sequenced in a study of T cells in Graves' hyperthyroidism and ophthalmopathy. Authors of the study amplified TCR beta CDR3 regions from RNA transcripts. A set of HTBI primers served as the primers for a first-round RT-PCR of the TCR CDR3. TCRdb processed the multiplex PCR reads anew with MiXCR; each CDR3 protein has one entry. The repertoire has 610,000 or so distinct CDR3 sequences, 35% to 55% of them found once; the top ten carry approximately 8.4%. The sample comprised peripheral blood or thyroid tissue (not recorded which). These receptors all stem from a woman younger than 30 with Graves' hyperthyroidism.

The V call is TRBV9, the J call TRBJ1-1; D ambiguous. The V gene lost 3 bases and the J gene lost 3 bases, with 6 bases spanning the gap. CDR1 and CDR2 (germline): SGDLS, YYNGEE. The CDR3 consists of 12 residues. DNA for the CDR3: TGTGCCAGCAGCGCGCGGGACACTGAAGCTTTCTTT. Translating gives CASSARDTEAFF.

The gene calls are TRBV11-1 and TRBJ2-3; 10 nucleotides match TRBD1. The CDR3 runs to 16 residues. After removal of 4 bases from V and 3 bases from J, the junction contained 7 bases not matched to a gene. Germline values: CDR1 SGHAT, CDR2 FQDESV (reference sequence). CDR3 nucleotide sequence: TGTGCCAGCAGCTCGATCGGGACAGGGGTTACAGATACGCAGTATTTT. This translates into CASSSIGTGVTDTQYF.

The J gene is TRBJ1-1, the V gene TRBV6-5; 10 nucleotides line up with TRBD1. In germline, CDR1 is MNHEY, CDR2 SVGAGI. With V trimmed by 0 bases and J by 4 bases, 11 bases remained unmatched. The CDR3 contains 18 residues. In DNA form, the CDR3 reads TGTGCCAGCAGTTACTCGTCTTCGAGACAGGGGGCGACCACTGAAGCTTTCTTT. Translation: CASSYSSSRQGATTEAFF.

This clonotype was seen repeatedly, ten times or more. V gene TRBV5-1 combines with J gene TRBJ2-7; either TRBD1 or TRBD2 may fit D (7 bases each). The CDR3 contains 14 residues. The germline V gene encodes CDR1 SGHRS and CDR2 YFSETQ. V lost 2 bases and J 3 bases, leaving 12 bases between the germline ends. The DNA of the CDR3 is TGCGCCAGCAGCTTACCAGGGGGGGTCTACGAGCAGTACTTC. Amino acids: CASSLPGGVYEQYF.

In its sample, this clonotype was seen many times. This rearrangement joins TRBV12-3 or TRBV12-4 to TRBJ1-2; 8 bases fit TRBD1. J was trimmed by 7 bases and V by 4 bases; bases with no gene match: 8. There are 14 residues in the CDR3. The CDR3 here is CASSSGGGEFGYTF. In DNA form, the CDR3 reads TGTGCCAGCAGTTCAGGGGGCGGTGAGTTTGGCTACACCTTC.

The table lists this clonotype with many counts. The chain is built from TRBV4-1 and TRBJ2-7, with a possible D match to TRBD1 (7 bases). The CDR3 contains 16 residues. Trimming took 0 bases from V and 3 from J, leaving 15 bases between them. CDR1 MGHRA and CDR2 YSYEKL come from the germline V gene. The DNA of the CDR3 is TGCGCCAGCAGCCAAGATCAGGGGGGACACTTCTACGAGCAGTACTTC. The encoded protein is CASSQDQGGHFYEQYF.

This clonotype was detected ten times or more. The chain combines TRBV20-1 with TRBJ2-7; D possibly matches TRBD1 or TRBD2 (6 bases each). The CDR3 loop spans 15 amino acids. With 5 bases removed from V and 1 base from J, the gap between germline ends came to 18 bases. The germline gives CDR1 DFQATT, CDR2 SNEGSKA (reference sequence). The DNA of the CDR3 is TGCAGTGCTCTCCCTGGCAGGGGAGGATCCTACGAGCAGTACTTC. It translates to CSALPGRGGSYEQYF.

This clonotype was detected once. The chain combines TRBV7-2 with TRBJ1-3, with 7 bases that match TRBD1. The V gene end was trimmed by 4 bases and the J gene end by 2 bases; junction bases not matched to a gene: 2. CDR1 and CDR2 (germline): SGHTA, FQGNSA. The CDR3 has 14 residues. The CDR3 protein is CASSSTGTGNTIYF. The CDR3, as DNA: TGTGCCAGCAGCTCGACAGGGACTGGAAACACCATATATTTT.

This clonotype was recorded a few times. The genes are TRBV14 and TRBJ2-2; D not resolved. The CDR3 spans 13 residues. The V end lost 1 base, the J end lost 6 bases, and 6 bases lay between the germline ends. Germline V lookup: CDR1 SGHDN, CDR2 FVKESK. CDR3 DNA sequence: TGTGCCAGCAGCCAAGTTAGCCCCGGGGAGCTGTTTTTT. Its translation: CASSQVSPGELFF.

This clonotype was detected a few times. This chain joins TRBV6-1 and TRBJ2-7, with TRBD2 identical over 13 bases. This CDR3 is 17 amino acids long. Germline loops: CDR1 MNHNS, CDR2 SASEGT. Unmatched junction bases numbered 11, after V lost 5 bases and J lost 4 bases. The CDR3 is CASSSFPGLAGPYEQYF. CDR3 coding DNA: TGTGCCAGCAGTAGCTTTCCGGGACTAGCGGGGCCTTACGAGCAGTACTTC.

This clonotype was seen repeatedly, ten times or more. V gene TRBV11-2 combines with J gene TRBJ1-1, with D possibly being TRBD1 (5 bases). The CDR3 extends over 15 amino acids. V shed 5 bases and J shed 2 bases, with 15 bases lying between them. CDR1 SGHAT and CDR2 FQNNGV come from the germline V gene. CDR3 residues: CASSPYVGLNTEAFF. The CDR3 region has the DNA TGTGCCAGCAGCCCCTACGTGGGGCTTAACACTGAAGCTTTCTTT.

In this sample, this clonotype turned up many times. The chain couples TRBV7-9 to TRBJ2-5, with a tentative D call TRBD2 (5 bases). The V end lost 3 bases, the J end lost 0 bases, and 8 bases lay between the germline ends. The CDR3 extends over 14 amino acids. Per the germline V gene, CDR1 is SEHNR and CDR2 is FQNEAQ (reference sequence). The CDR3 region is CASSLRENQETQYF. The CDR3 bases are TGTGCCAGCAGCTTGAGGGAGAACCAAGAGACCCAGTACTTC.

The chain joins TRBV9 to TRBJ2-7; the D call may be TRBD1 or TRBD2 (5 bases each). TRBJ2-1 matches the DNA end more closely, so the J call is doubtful. The length of the CDR3 is 16 residues. Germline V gene data show CDR1 as SGDLS and CDR2 as YYNGEE. CDR3 coding DNA: TGTGCCAGCAGCGTGGTTTGGGACGAGGACTACAATGAGCAGTTCTTC. Residues: CASSVVWDEDYNEQFF.

At least ten counts were recorded for this clonotype. The CDR3 sequence: CASSPPFLRRGQLQETQYF. DNA of the CDR3: TGTGCCAGCAGCCCTCCTTTTCTCAGGAGAGGACAACTCCAAGAGACCCAGTACTTC. The chain employs TRBV7-9 and TRBJ2-5, with D possibly being TRBD1 (5 bases). CDR3 length: 19 amino acids. Per germline, CDR1 SEHNR and CDR2 FQNEAQ (reference sequence). V lost 5 bases, J lost 1 base, and 26 bases lay in between.

Turning to this clonotype: Here the CDR3 omits its conserved ending phenylalanine or tryptophan, so a read error is the likely source. V usage is TRBV4-1 and J usage is TRBJ1-1; D not resolved. The CDR3 covers 16 residues. The germline V gene has CDR1 MGHRA and CDR2 YSYEKL. Trimming pared 0 bases from V and 6 bases from J, leaving 17 bases between. CDR3 protein: CASSQELSRVLAEAFL. CDR3 DNA sequence: TGCGCCAGCAGCCAAGAACTGTCAAGGGTCTTGGCTGAAGCTTTCCTT.